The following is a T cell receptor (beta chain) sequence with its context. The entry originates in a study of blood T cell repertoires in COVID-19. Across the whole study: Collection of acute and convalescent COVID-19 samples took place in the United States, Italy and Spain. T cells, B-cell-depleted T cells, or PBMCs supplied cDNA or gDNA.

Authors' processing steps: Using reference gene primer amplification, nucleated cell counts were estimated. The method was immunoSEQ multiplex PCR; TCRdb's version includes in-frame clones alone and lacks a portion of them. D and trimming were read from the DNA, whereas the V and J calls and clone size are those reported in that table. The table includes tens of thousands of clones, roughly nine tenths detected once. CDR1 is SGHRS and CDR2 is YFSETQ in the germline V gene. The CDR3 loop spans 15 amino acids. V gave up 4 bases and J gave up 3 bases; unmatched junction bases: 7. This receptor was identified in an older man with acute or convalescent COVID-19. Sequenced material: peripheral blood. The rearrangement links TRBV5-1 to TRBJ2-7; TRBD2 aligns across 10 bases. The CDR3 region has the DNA TGCGCCAGCAGCCCACGGACTAGCGGTGGCTACGAGCAGTACTTC. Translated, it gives CASSPRTSGGYEQYF.